The next 13 T cell receptor beta chains were all read from a single sample in a study of identical twins. One entry per CDR3 protein, called by TCRdb with MiXCR from the 5' RACE reads. This table holds about 890,000 distinct CDR3 sequences, approximately 13% found once. The same sample was also used in a study of yellow fever vaccine responses in identical twins.

The sample taken for sequencing was PBMCs. All receptors come from a woman between 18 and 30 years old in good health.

The chain combines TRBV28 with TRBJ2-7; D is undetermined. The CDR3 length is 13 residues. CDR1 is MDHEN, CDR2 SYDVKM, per germline. V lost 6 bases to trimming and J lost 0 bases, with 9 bases between them. CDR3 sequence: CASRSQSSYEQYF. The CDR3 DNA follows: TGTGCCAGCAGATCGCAGAGCTCCTACGAGCAGTACTTC.

This clonotype has more than one count but fewer than ten. The V and J genes are TRBV11-2 and TRBJ2-1, with D unresolved. Germline lookup yields CDR1 SGHAT and CDR2 FQNNGV. Trimming shortened V by 4 bases and J by 0 bases, and 13 bases separated the two germline ends. The CDR3 covers 16 residues. The CDR3 DNA reads TGTGCCAGCAGCTCGGTGTCTACGAGCTCCTACAATGAGCAGTTCTTC. Protein: CASSSVSTSSYNEQFF.

The chain couples TRBV29-1 to TRBJ2-7; D not resolved. Trimming left V 3 bases short and J 2 bases short, with 5 bases between. The CDR3 is 11 amino acids. The germline CDR1 and CDR2 sequences are SQVTM and ANQGSEA. CDR3 DNA: TGCAGCGTTGATATTGCCTACGAGCAGTACTTC. It specifies CSVDIAYEQYF.

The V call is TRBV12-3 or TRBV12-4, the J call TRBJ1-1; the D is unclear. The CDR3 has 13 residues. V lost 6 bases, J lost 4 bases, and 12 bases lay in between. CDR3: CASSPAAVTEAFF. The DNA of the CDR3 is TGTGCCAGCAGCCCCGCCGCTGTCACTGAAGCTTTCTTT.

The chain uses TRBV12-3 or TRBV12-4 and TRBJ1-1; perhaps TRBD1 as D (6 bases). The CDR3 has 16 residues. Trimming cost V 1 base and J 3 bases, with 15 bases left between them. CDR3 sequence: CASSLGTGRWDTEAFF. CDR3 nucleotide sequence: TGTGCCAGCAGTTTAGGTACAGGGAGGTGGGACACTGAAGCTTTCTTT.

This chain uses TRBV6-5 with TRBJ2-1, with TRBD2 identical over 11 bases. This CDR3 has 17 residues. Germline loops: CDR1 MNHEY, CDR2 SVGAGI. Germline trimming cut 2 bases from V and 9 bases from J; bases unmatched to any gene: 12. CDR3 region: CASSYGVAGGPRGEQFF. For the CDR3, the DNA is TGTGCCAGCAGTTACGGGGTAGCGGGAGGGCCTCGGGGTGAGCAGTTCTTC.

This sequence joins TRBV21-1 and TRBJ2-7; TRBD1 is the table's D call, not checked against the DNA. TRBV21-1 is a pseudogene. The CDR3 length is 17 residues. This chain's CDR3 is CASSIRTGNKVCHEQYF. The DNA of the CDR3 is TGTGCCAGCAGCATAAGGACAGGGAATAAGGTCTGCCACGAGCAGTACTTC.

The V gene is TRBV5-1, the J gene TRBJ2-1; 7 nucleotides align to TRBD1. V trimming: 4 bases; J trimming: 8 bases; junction bases outside the gene matches: 9. The CDR3 extends over 14 amino acids. Germline lookup yields CDR1 SGHRS and CDR2 YFSETQ. The CDR3 protein is CASSPRGLEDEQFF. Written as DNA, the CDR3 is TGCGCCAGCAGCCCAAGGGGGCTCGAAGATGAGCAGTTCTTC.

This clonotype was seen a single time. The rearrangement uses TRBV7-7 and TRBJ2-7; TRBD1 is a possible D gene (5 bases). This CDR3 has 13 residues. V lost 1 base and J lost 9, with 13 bases in between. Germline V lookup: CDR1 SSHAT, CDR2 FNYEAQ (reference sequence). The CDR3 is CASSLGQGTGQYF. The CDR3 region has the DNA TGTGCCAGCAGCTTAGGCCAGGGAACAGGGCAGTACTTC.

This clonotype showed up just a few times. This chain uses TRBV20-1 with TRBJ2-5; 9 bases align to TRBD2. CDR1 and CDR2 from the germline V gene are DFQATT and SNEGSKA (reference sequence). The CDR3 has 16 residues. J was trimmed by 5 bases and V by 0 bases; bases with no gene match: 10. CDR3 bases: TGCAGTGCTAGAGATATGCGGGGGGGCCCTTATGAGACCCAGTACTTC. Encoded protein: CSARDMRGGPYETQYF.

The chain has TRBV4-1 and TRBJ1-2; TRBD1 aligns across 7 bases. The CDR3 consists of 15 residues. Germline trimming cut 0 bases from V and 4 bases from J; bases unmatched to any gene: 5. Germline V gene lookup returns CDR1 MGHRA and CDR2 YSYEKL. CDR3 region: CASSQDRGTLYGYTF. For the CDR3, the DNA is TGCGCCAGCAGCCAAGACAGGGGGACCCTCTATGGCTACACCTTC.

The chain couples TRBV20-1 to TRBJ2-1, with D possibly TRBD2 on 5 matching bases. CDR3 length: 14 residues. V lost 3 bases to trimming and J lost 9 bases, with 18 bases between them. Germline-derived CDR1 and CDR2 are DFQATT and SNEGSKA (reference sequence). CDR3 DNA: TGCAGTGCTAGCGGTCCGGACGAGGGCCTTGAGCAGTTCTTC. This encodes CSASGPDEGLEQFF.

This sequence joins TRBV12-3 or TRBV12-4 and TRBJ2-1, with D unresolved. V lost 6 bases, J lost 8 bases, and 26 bases lay in between. The CDR3 contains 17 residues. CDR3 amino acids: CASSLFEPDSHFHEQFF. CDR3 coding DNA: TGTGCCAGCAGCCTATTTGAACCTGATTCCCACTTTCATGAGCAGTTCTTC.